The entry that follows covers one T cell receptor beta chain sequence. The antigen is not known. Some clones are missing from TCRdb's copy, which holds only in-frame ones; the method was immunoSEQ multiplex PCR. The table records about 2.5 million clones, under 95% of them present only once. These data originate in a study of shared clonotypes between healthy human individuals. Findings and limits, study-wide: Sampling covered blood only; tissue repertoires likely differ. Sequencing depth was a factor that was expected to affect clonotype sharing among donors. The study found lower generation probabilities in non-shared clonotypes than in those shared by all four donors.

The CDR3 totals 16 residues. Division of CD4+ cells produced a CD45RA+ naive subset and a CD45RA-negative memory subset. The chain uses TRBV21-1 and TRBJ1-1; TRBD1 reflects the table's D call only, with no check against the DNA. TRBV21-1 is a pseudogene segment. Source material: naive CD4+ T cells from PBMCs. The subset denotes: CD45RA+ positively selected. The sequence came from a man aged 18 to 29 in good health. Some clones in this sample may be carry-over from other donors' samples. The CDR3 is CASSCGIYTIRTEAFF. In DNA form, the CDR3 reads TGTGCCAGCAGCTGTGGTATATACACAATTCGCACTGAAGCTTTCTTT.